The entry that follows covers one T cell receptor (beta chain) sequence. Its antigen is as yet unknown. These data are taken from a study of cytomegalovirus exposure and HLA in healthy donors. In the study overall: Prior work identified around 120 million unique TCR beta sequences in 150 million to 200 million T cells. An early data release held tens of millions of unique TCRs from HLA-typed donors. Study findings and constraints: Most TCR sequences were seen very rarely across donors, but some public TCRs occurred in many.

Germline CDR1 is GTSNPN and CDR2 is SVGIG (reference sequence). V gave up 1 base and J gave up 6 bases; unmatched junction bases: 2. CDR3 length: 12 residues. Researchers ran the PCR with 60 Vbeta and 13 Jbeta primers. The table came from immunoSEQ multiplex PCR; TCRdb's copy has only in-frame clones and leaves some out. The sample shows tens of thousands of clones, 70% to 80% of them seen only once. The specimen sequenced was PBMCs. The chain recombines TRBV30 with TRBJ1-1, with 7 positions matching TRBD1. This receptor was identified in a woman aged 25 to 45 in good health and CMV-seropositive. CDR3 sequence reads: CAWSGQGAEAFF. The CDR3 coding sequence is TGTGCCTGGAGTGGGCAGGGGGCTGAAGCTTTCTTT.